The rows below give T cell receptor beta chains drawn from one sample of a study of T cell repertoires in cytomegalovirus infection. The antigens these receptors bind are not known. Using its own MiXCR run on the reads, TCRdb lists one record per CDR3 protein. The table has about 47,000 distinct CDR3 sequences, roughly 19% seen once; the top ten hold 53%. The input for sequencing was CD8+ T cells from cultured PBMCs, taken from culture after CMV antigen stimulation. The receptor source for this set is a human donor in good health (CMV status not recorded). Some clones in this sample may be carry-over from other donors' samples. CDR3s include the opening cysteine and the closing phenylalanine or tryptophan. Each record gives: CDR3 DNA, CDR3 protein, clone size, D gene, J gene, V gene. A D gene is named only where the DNA matches it firmly. Clone size, where shown, is once, few, many, or a class for clones that have expanded.

CDR3nt: TGTGCCAGCAGCGTAGCCGGCGGGGGCCAGAATGAGCAGTTCTTC
CDR3aa: CASSVAGGGQNEQFF
abundance: NA
d_gene: NA
j_gene: TRBJ2-1
v_gene: TRBV9

CDR3nt: TGTGCCAGCAGTCGGGGACACAATGAGCAGTTCTTC
CDR3aa: CASSRGHNEQFF
abundance: many
d_gene: NA
j_gene: TRBJ2-1
v_gene: TRBV11-3

CDR3nt: TGTGCCAGCAGGACGGGACGTACCTACGAGCAGTACTTC
CDR3aa: CASRTGRTYEQYF
abundance: many
d_gene: NA
j_gene: TRBJ2-7
v_gene: TRBV6-2/TRBV6-3

CDR3nt: TGTGCCAGCAGTTCGGGTTTCCCTCGGGACTCTGGGGCCAACGTCCTGACTTTC
CDR3aa: CASSSGFPRDSGANVLTF
abundance: many
d_gene: NA
j_gene: TRBJ2-6
v_gene: TRBV6-2/TRBV6-3

CDR3nt: TGTGCCAGCAGTTTATTCCAGGATCCAATAACTCCCCAAATCTTC
CDR3aa: CASSLFQDPITPQIF
abundance: NA
d_gene: NA
j_gene: TRBJ2-4
v_gene: TRBV28

CDR3nt: TGCAGCGGACGACTAGCGGGGAGAGAGACCCAGTACTTC
CDR3aa: CSGRLAGRETQYF
abundance: NA
d_gene: TRBD2
j_gene: TRBJ2-5
v_gene: TRBV29-1

CDR3nt: TGTGCCAGCAGCTTAGCGCTTGGACCAGCGGATGAGCAGTTCTTC
CDR3aa: CASSLALGPADEQFF
abundance: many
d_gene: NA
j_gene: TRBJ2-1
v_gene: TRBV7-9

CDR3nt: TGTGCCAGCAGCTTAGGAGGGTTAGAAGCTTTCTTT
CDR3aa: CASSLGGLEAFF
abundance: many
d_gene: NA
j_gene: TRBJ1-1
v_gene: TRBV7-9

CDR3nt: TGTGCCAGCAGACAGGGGGGATACACAGATACGCAGTATTTT
CDR3aa: CASRQGGYTDTQYF
abundance: NA
d_gene: TRBD1
j_gene: TRBJ2-3
v_gene: TRBV6-2/TRBV6-3

CDR3nt: TGCGCCAGCAGCCATACTGGGAGGGAGCTGTTTTTT
CDR3aa: CASSHTGRELFF
abundance: many
d_gene: NA
j_gene: TRBJ2-2
v_gene: TRBV4-3

CDR3nt: TGTGCCAGCAGTTACCCGGACGGGGCAGCCCCGAAGGAAGAGACCCAGTACTTC
CDR3aa: CASSYPDGAAPKEETQYF
abundance: many
d_gene: NA
j_gene: TRBJ2-5
v_gene: TRBV12-3/TRBV12-4

CDR3nt: TGCGCCAGCAGCCAAGATAGTCAGGGGCTGAGAAATCAGCCCCAGCATTTT
CDR3aa: CASSQDSQGLRNQPQHF
abundance: few
d_gene: NA
j_gene: TRBJ1-5
v_gene: TRBV4-3

CDR3nt: TGTGCCAGCAGCCCTGATAAGGAATTAGACTACGAGCAGTACTTC
CDR3aa: CASSPDKELDYEQYF
abundance: NA
d_gene: NA
j_gene: TRBJ2-7
v_gene: TRBV6-2/TRBV6-3

CDR3nt: TGTGCCAGCAGTTACTCGGGGGGGAGTGAAACAGATACGCAGTATTTT
CDR3aa: CASSYSGGSETDTQYF
abundance: many
d_gene: TRBD2
j_gene: TRBJ2-3
v_gene: TRBV6-6

CDR3nt: TGCAGTGCCCTCCGACTAGCGGGGGGAGCTAGGAATGAGCAGTTCTTC
CDR3aa: CSALRLAGGARNEQFF
abundance: NA
d_gene: TRBD2
j_gene: TRBJ2-1
v_gene: TRBV20-1

CDR3nt: TGTGCCAGCAGTTCCACCTCGAAGGGGCAAGAGACCCAGTACTTC
CDR3aa: CASSSTSKGQETQYF
abundance: many
d_gene: NA
j_gene: TRBJ2-5
v_gene: TRBV28